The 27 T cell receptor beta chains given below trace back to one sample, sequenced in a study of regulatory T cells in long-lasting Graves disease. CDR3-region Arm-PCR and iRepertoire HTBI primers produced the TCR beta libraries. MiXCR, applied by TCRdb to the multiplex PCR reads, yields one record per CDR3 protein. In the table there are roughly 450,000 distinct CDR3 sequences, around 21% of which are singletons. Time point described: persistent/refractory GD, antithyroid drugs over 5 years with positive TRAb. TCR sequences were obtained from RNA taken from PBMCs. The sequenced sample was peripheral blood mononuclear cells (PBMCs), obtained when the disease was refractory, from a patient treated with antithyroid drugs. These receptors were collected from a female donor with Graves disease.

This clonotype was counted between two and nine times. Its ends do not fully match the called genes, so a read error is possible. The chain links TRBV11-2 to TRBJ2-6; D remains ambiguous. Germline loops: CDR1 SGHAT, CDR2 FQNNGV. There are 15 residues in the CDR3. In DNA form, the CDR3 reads TGTGCCAGCAGCTTGGTGGCCTCTGAGGCCAACGTCCTGACTTTC. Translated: CASSLVASEANVLTF.

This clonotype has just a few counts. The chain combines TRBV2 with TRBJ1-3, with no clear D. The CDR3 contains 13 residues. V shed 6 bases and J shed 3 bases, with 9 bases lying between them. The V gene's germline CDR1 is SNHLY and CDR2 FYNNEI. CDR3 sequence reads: CASSPGVGNTIYF. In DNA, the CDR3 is TGTGCCAGCAGCCCGGGAGTTGGAAACACCATATATTTT.

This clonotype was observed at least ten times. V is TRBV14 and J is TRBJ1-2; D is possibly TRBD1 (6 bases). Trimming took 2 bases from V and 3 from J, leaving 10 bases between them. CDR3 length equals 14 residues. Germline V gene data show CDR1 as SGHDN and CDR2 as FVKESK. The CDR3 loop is CASSQSTGDYGYTF. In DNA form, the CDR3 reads TGTGCCAGCAGCCAATCGACAGGAGACTATGGCTACACCTTC.

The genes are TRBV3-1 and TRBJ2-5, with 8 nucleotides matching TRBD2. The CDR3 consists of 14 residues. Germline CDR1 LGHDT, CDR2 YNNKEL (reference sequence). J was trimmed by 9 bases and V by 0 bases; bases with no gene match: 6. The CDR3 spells CASSQDPGGGPQYF. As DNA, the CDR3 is TGTGCCAGCAGCCAAGATCCGGGAGGGGGGCCCCAGTACTTC.

The chain's CDR3 is CASSLVPEDTEAFF. As DNA, the CDR3 is TGCGCCAGCAGCTTGGTACCGGAGGACACTGAAGCTTTCTTT. The chain carries TRBV5-1 and TRBJ1-1; no definite D call. The germline V gene has CDR1 SGHRS and CDR2 YFSETQ. Trimming took 0 bases from V and 3 from J, leaving 9 bases between them. The CDR3 consists of 14 residues.

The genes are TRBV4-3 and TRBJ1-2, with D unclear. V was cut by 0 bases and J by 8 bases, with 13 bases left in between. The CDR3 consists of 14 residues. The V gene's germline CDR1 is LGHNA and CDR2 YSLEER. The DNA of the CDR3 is TGCGCCAGCAGCCAAGATATCGGGGTTTCGGGCTACACCTTC. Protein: CASSQDIGVSGYTF.

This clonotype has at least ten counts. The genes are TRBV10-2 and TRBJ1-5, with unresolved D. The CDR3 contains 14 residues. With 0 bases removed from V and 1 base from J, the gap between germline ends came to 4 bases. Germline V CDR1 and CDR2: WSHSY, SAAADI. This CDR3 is CASSESGSNQPQHF. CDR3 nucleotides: TGCGCCAGCAGTGAGTCAGGGAGCAATCAGCCCCAGCATTTT.

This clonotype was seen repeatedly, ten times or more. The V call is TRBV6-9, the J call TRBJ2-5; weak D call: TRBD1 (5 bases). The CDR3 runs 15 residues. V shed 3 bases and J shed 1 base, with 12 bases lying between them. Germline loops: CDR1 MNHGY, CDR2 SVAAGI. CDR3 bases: TGTGCCAGCAGTTACCGGACATTCTCCCAAGAGACCCAGTACTTC. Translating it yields CASSYRTFSQETQYF.

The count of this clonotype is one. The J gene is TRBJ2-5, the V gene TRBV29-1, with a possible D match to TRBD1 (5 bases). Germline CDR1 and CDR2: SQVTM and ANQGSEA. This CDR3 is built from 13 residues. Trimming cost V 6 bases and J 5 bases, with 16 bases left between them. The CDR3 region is CSVGRGGGETQYF. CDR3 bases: TGCAGCGTAGGAAGGGGTGGTGGGGAGACCCAGTACTTC.

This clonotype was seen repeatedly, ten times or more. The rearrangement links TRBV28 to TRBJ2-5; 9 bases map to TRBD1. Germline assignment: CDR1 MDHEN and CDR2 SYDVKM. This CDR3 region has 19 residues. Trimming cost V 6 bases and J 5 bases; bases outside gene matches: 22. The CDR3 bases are TGTGCCAGCAGATCCTGGGGACAGGGATCTCTCGTGGGAATCGAGACCCAGTACTTC. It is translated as CASRSWGQGSLVGIETQYF.

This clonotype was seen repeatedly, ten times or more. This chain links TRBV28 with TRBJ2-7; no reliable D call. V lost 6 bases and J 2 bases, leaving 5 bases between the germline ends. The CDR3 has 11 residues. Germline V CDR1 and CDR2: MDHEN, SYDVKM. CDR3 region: CASSLAYEQYF. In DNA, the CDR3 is TGTGCCAGCAGCTTAGCCTACGAGCAGTACTTC.

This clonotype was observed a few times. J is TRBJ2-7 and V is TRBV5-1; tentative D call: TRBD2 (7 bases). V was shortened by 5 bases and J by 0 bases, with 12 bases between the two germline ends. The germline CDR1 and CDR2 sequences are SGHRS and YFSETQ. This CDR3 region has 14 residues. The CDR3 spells CASRREGDSYEQYF. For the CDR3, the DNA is TGCGCCAGCAGGAGGGAGGGGGACTCCTACGAGCAGTACTTC. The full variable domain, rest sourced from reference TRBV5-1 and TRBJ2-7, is KAGVTQTPRYLIKTRGQQVTLSCSPISGHRSVSWYQQTPGQGLQFLFEYFSETQRNKGNFPGRFSGRQFSNSRSEMNVSTLELGDSALYLCASRREGDSYEQYFGPGTRLTVT.

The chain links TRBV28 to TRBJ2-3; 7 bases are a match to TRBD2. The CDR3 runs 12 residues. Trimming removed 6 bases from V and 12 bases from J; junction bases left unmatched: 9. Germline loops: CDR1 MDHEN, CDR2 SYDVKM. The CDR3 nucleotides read TGTGCCAGCAGCTCACACGGGAGGAGCCAGTATTTT. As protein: CASSSHGRSQYF.

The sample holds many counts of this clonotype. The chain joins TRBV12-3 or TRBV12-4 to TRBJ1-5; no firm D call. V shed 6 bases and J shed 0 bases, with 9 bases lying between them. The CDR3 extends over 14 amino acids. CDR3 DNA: TGTGCCAGCAGCCCTGACGGTAGCAATCAGCCCCAGCATTTT. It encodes CASSPDGSNQPQHF.

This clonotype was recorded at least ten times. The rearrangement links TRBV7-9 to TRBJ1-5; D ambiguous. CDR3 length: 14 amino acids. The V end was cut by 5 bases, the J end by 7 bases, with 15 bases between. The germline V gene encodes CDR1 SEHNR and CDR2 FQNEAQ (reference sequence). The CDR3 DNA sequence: TGTGCCAGCAGCCCCTCGGGCGGAGAGCAGCCCCAGCATTTT. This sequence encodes CASSPSGGEQPQHF.

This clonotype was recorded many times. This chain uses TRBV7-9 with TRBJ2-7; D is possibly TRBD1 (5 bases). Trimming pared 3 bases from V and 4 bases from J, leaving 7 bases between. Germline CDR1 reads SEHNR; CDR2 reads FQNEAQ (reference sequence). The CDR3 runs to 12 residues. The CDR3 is CASSFQGYEQYF. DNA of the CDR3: TGTGCCAGCAGCTTCCAGGGATACGAGCAGTACTTC.

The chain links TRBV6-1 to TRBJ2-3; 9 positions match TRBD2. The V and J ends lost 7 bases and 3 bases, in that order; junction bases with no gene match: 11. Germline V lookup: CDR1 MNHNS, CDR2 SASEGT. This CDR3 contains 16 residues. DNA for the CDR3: TGTGCCAGCACCGCGGGGCGGGAGGGCCTTACAGATACGCAGTATTTT. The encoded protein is CASTAGREGLTDTQYF.

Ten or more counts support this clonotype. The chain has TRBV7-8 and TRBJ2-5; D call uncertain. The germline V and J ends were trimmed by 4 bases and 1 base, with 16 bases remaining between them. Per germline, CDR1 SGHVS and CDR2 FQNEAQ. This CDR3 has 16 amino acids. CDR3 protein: CASSSDVTSLQETQYF. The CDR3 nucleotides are TGTGCCAGCAGCTCCGACGTGACAAGCCTCCAAGAGACCCAGTACTTC.

CDR3 nucleotide sequence: TGTGCCAGCAGAGCACTAGCAAGCTACGAGCAGTACTTC. Translation: CASRALASYEQYF. The rearrangement links TRBV7-9 to TRBJ2-7, with a tentative D call TRBD2 (6 bases). Germline CDR1 and CDR2: SEHNR and FQNEAQ (reference sequence). This CDR3 contains 13 residues. V was clipped by 6 bases and J by 3 bases, with 12 bases between them.

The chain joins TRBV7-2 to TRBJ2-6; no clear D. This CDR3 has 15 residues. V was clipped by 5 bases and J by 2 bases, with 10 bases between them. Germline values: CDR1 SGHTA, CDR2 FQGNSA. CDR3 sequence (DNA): TGTGCCAGCAGCAGGGATTTCACTGGGGCCAACGTCCTGACTTTC. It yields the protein CASSRDFTGANVLTF.

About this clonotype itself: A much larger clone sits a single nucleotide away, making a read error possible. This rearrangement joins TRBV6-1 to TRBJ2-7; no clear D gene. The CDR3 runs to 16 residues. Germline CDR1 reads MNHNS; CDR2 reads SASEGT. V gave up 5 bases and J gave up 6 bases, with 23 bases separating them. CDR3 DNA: TGTGCCAGCAGTACCCCATCGGCAGGTAGGAAGTGCGAGCAGTACTTC. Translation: CASSTPSAGRKCEQYF.

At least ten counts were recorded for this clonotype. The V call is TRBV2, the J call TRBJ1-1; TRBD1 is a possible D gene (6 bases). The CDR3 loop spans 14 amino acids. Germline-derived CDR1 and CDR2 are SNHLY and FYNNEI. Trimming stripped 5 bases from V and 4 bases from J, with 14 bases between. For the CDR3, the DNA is TGTGCCAGCAGTCCTAGGGGGGGACCCACTGAAGCTTTCTTT. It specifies CASSPRGGPTEAFF.

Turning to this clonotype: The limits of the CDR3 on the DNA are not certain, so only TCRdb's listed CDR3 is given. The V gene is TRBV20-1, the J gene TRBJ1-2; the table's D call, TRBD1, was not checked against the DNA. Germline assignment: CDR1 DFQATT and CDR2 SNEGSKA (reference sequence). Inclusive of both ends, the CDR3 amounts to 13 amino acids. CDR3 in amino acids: CSADTGQGYGCTF.

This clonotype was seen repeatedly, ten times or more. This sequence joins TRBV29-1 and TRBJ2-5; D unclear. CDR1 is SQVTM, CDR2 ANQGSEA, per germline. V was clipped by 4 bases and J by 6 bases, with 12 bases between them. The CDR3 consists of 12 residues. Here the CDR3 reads CSVGRGEKTQYF. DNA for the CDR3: TGCAGCGTTGGTCGAGGCGAGAAGACCCAGTACTTC.

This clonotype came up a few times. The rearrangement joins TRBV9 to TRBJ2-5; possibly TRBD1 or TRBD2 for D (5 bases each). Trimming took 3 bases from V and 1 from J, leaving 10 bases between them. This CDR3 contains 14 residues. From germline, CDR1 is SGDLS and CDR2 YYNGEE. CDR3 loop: CASSDRDGQETQYF. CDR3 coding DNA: TGTGCCAGCAGCGACCGGGACGGCCAAGAGACCCAGTACTTC.

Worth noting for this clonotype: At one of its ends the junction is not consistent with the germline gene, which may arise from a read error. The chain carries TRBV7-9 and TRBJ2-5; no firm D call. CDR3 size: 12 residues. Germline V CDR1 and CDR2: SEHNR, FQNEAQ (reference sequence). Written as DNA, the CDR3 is TGTGCCAGCAGCTTAGTAGGAGAGACCCAGCACTTC. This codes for CASSLVGETQHF. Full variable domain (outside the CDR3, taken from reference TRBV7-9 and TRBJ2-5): DTGVSQNPRHKITKRGQNVTFRCDPISEHNRLYWYRQTLGQGPEFLTYFQNEAQLEKSRLLSDRFSAERPKGSFSTLEIQRTEQGDSAMYLCASSLVGETQHFGPGTRLLVL.

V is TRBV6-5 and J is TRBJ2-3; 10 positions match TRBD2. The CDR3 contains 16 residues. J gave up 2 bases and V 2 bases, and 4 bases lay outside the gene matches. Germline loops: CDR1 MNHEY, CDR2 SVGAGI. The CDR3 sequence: CASSYPLAGFTDTQYF. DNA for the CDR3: TGTGCCAGCAGTTACCCACTAGCGGGGTTCACAGATACGCAGTATTTT.